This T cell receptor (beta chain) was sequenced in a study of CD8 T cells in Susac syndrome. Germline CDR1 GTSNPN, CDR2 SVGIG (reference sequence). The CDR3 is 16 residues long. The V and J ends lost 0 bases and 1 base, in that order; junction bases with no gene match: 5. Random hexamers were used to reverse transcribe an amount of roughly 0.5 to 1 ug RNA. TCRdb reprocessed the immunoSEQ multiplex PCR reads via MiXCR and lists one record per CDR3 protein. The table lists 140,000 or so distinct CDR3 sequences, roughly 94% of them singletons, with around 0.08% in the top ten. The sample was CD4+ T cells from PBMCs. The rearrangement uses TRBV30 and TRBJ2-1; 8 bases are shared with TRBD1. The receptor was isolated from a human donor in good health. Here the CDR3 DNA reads TGTGCCTGGAGTGTACTCGGACAGGGATCCTACAATGAGCAGTTCTTC. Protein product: CAWSVLGQGSYNEQFF.